Sequencing of this TCR beta chain was carried out in a study of blood T cell repertoires in COVID-19 (dated by TCRdb to 2019 to 2021). Looking at the study overall: Collaborator samples came from the United States, Italy and Spain and covered acute and convalescent phases of COVID-19. Samples came from the ongoing ImmuneRACE study (first 160 participants) plus 1,254 subjects from 6 global collaborators. The repertoires were released in a freely available public database intended as a resource for research on the immune response to SARS-CoV-2. Where available, HLA class I and class II types were obtained from metadata supplied by the sample provider rather than from assay-based typing. A de-identified subject ID, COVID-19 status, age in years and sex were almost always included in the sample metadata. Subjects who had been exposed to COVID-19, were actively infected with it, or had recovered from it provided the deeply sampled blood TCRbeta repertoires that made up the dataset. The prospective study material was composed of cDNA or gDNA derived from T cells, B-cell-depleted T cells, or PBMCs. Overall study outcomes, separate from this receptor: Clinical and demographic metadata were provided uncurated, with the amount varying by source and participant.

The collaborating institutions used their own protocols to collect whole blood in K2EDTA tubes. For TCRbeta analysis, collaborator samples were shipped as frozen whole blood, as isolated PBMCs, or as DNA extracted from either sample type. Counted from cysteine to phenylalanine, this CDR3 has 12 amino acids. The entry retains the CDR3 DNA only, 36 bases that are in frame from base 1. The germline V gene provides CDR1 SGHTA and CDR2 FQGNSA. V is cut back by 2 bases and J by 14 bases, with 7 bases in the junction unmatched. TCRbeta CDR3 regions were amplified from genomic DNA using the immunoSEQ Assay, a bias-controlled multiplex PCR. For the original study's pipeline: The number of nucleated cells in each sample was estimated from the amplification of reference gene primers within the assay. Sequence reads were collapsed and filtered to measure the absolute abundance of every unique TCRbeta CDR3 rearrangement. For each sample, productive Simpson clonality was calculated as the square root of Simpson's diversity index over productive rearrangements. Drawn from immuneACCESS, this table holds only the in-frame rearrangements with V and J called that TCRdb kept. Clones are partly lost; checked studies trace under half to an unresolved V gene and leave the rest unexplained. V and J calls and clone size are as listed in that table; D and trimming were resolved from the DNA. The sample records about 200,000 clones, approximately 90% of which are singletons. About 4.2% of the sample is held by the ten biggest clonotypes.

A note on this clone: Its cognate antigen has yet to be identified. No clone much larger than this one lies a single base away; base qualities are absent.

The material sequenced was peripheral blood. The chain joins TRBV7-2 to TRBJ2-3, and TRBD1 aligns with 7 junction nucleotides. The origin of this receptor is a human donor in a cohort sampled during active COVID-19. The DNA sequence follows: TGTGCCAGCAGCTTATTGGCAGGGGGATTGTATTTT. It codes for CASSLLAGGLYF.